The rows below give T cell receptor beta chains drawn from one sample of a study of cytomegalovirus exposure and HLA in healthy donors. Data came from immunoSEQ multiplex PCR; TCRdb stores just in-frame clones and leaves some out. The sample records approximately 260,000 clones, 86% being singletons. The sequencing input was PBMCs. The receptors were gathered from a young woman in good health and CMV-seronegative. The CDR3 runs from the conserved cysteine through the conserved F or W. Fields, in order: clone size, J gene, V gene, D gene, CDR3 protein, CDR3 DNA. The D gene is left open where the match is weak. Where a row states a size, it is once, few, many or the class of an expanded clone; other rows omit it.

abundance: .; j_gene: TRBJ1-1; v_gene: TRBV29-1; d_gene: TRBD1; CDR3aa: CSVAQGARNTEAFF; CDR3nt: TGCAGCGTTGCACAGGGGGCTAGGAACACTGAAGCTTTCTTT
abundance: .; j_gene: TRBJ1-3; v_gene: TRBV28; d_gene: TRBD1; CDR3aa: CASSPGTGVDYSGNTIYF; CDR3nt: TGTGCCAGCAGTCCAGGGACAGGGGTTGATTACTCTGGAAACACCATATATTTT
abundance: .; j_gene: TRBJ2-7; v_gene: TRBV30; d_gene: TRBD2; CDR3aa: CASGGGHEQYF; CDR3nt: TGTGCCTCGGGGGGGGGACACGAGCAGTACTTC
abundance: .; j_gene: TRBJ2-2; v_gene: TRBV6-6; d_gene: TRBD1; CDR3aa: CASSPQGGSSGELFF; CDR3nt: TGTGCCAGCAGCCCACAGGGGGGTAGTTCCGGGGAGCTGTTTTTT
abundance: .; j_gene: TRBJ1-2; v_gene: TRBV6-5; d_gene: .; CDR3aa: CASTSALGGYGYTF; CDR3nt: TGTGCCAGCACCTCAGCACTCGGGGGCTATGGCTACACCTTC
abundance: few; j_gene: TRBJ2-7; v_gene: TRBV12-5; d_gene: .; CDR3aa: CASGQYEQYF; CDR3nt: TGTGCTAGTGGTCAATACGAGCAGTACTTC
abundance: .; j_gene: TRBJ1-3; v_gene: TRBV15; d_gene: TRBD1; CDR3aa: CATKTGGANTIYF; CDR3nt: TGTGCCACCAAGACAGGGGGGGCAAACACCATATATTTT
abundance: .; j_gene: TRBJ1-2; v_gene: TRBV6-6; d_gene: .; CDR3aa: CASSYPGVGGYTF; CDR3nt: TGTGCCAGCAGTTACCCGGGGGTAGGTGGCTACACCTTC
abundance: once; j_gene: TRBJ2-7; v_gene: TRBV18; d_gene: .; CDR3aa: CASSLRTRQGNYEQYF; CDR3nt: TGTGCCAGCTCACTGCGGACACGCCAAGGGAACTACGAGCAGTACTTC
abundance: .; j_gene: TRBJ2-7; v_gene: TRBV5-6; d_gene: .; CDR3aa: CASSFAFEGPYEQYF; CDR3nt: TGTGCCAGCAGCTTCGCCTTCGAGGGCCCCTACGAGCAGTACTTC
abundance: .; j_gene: TRBJ2-7; v_gene: TRBV6-5; d_gene: .; CDR3aa: CASSYSTGDYEQYF; CDR3nt: TGTGCCAGCAGTTACTCAACGGGGGACTACGAGCAGTACTTC
abundance: .; j_gene: TRBJ2-7; v_gene: TRBV29-1; d_gene: TRBD1; CDR3aa: CSVLTGGEQYF; CDR3nt: TGCAGCGTTCTGACAGGGGGCGAGCAGTACTTC
abundance: .; j_gene: TRBJ1-2; v_gene: TRBV6-1; d_gene: TRBD1; CDR3aa: CASSDRENGYTF; CDR3nt: TGTGCCAGCAGCGACAGGGAGAATGGCTACACCTTC
abundance: .; j_gene: TRBJ2-1; v_gene: TRBV5-6; d_gene: TRBD2; CDR3aa: CASSMTSGLYNEQFF; CDR3nt: TGTGCCAGCAGTATGACTAGCGGTTTATACAATGAGCAGTTCTTC
abundance: .; j_gene: TRBJ2-7; v_gene: TRBV5-6; d_gene: .; CDR3aa: CASSWTAGTSVGGEQYF; CDR3nt: TGTGCCAGCAGCTGGACCGCCGGGACTTCTGTTGGGGGCGAGCAGTACTTC
abundance: .; j_gene: TRBJ1-3; v_gene: TRBV28; d_gene: .; CDR3aa: CASSLTASEGNTIYF; CDR3nt: TGTGCCAGCAGTTTAACAGCCAGTGAAGGAAACACCATATATTTT
abundance: .; j_gene: TRBJ2-1; v_gene: TRBV5-1; d_gene: TRBD1; CDR3aa: CASSGGQGADNEQFF; CDR3nt: TGCGCCAGCAGCGGGGGACAGGGGGCCGACAATGAGCAGTTCTTC
abundance: .; j_gene: TRBJ2-7; v_gene: TRBV4-1; d_gene: TRBD1; CDR3aa: CASSQDSGQGVPYEQYF; CDR3nt: TGCGCCAGCAGCCAAGATTCGGGACAGGGGGTCCCCTACGAGCAGTACTTC
abundance: .; j_gene: TRBJ1-1; v_gene: TRBV10-2; d_gene: .; CDR3aa: CASSGTPYTEAFF; CDR3nt: TGCGCCAGCAGTGGGACACCATACACTGAAGCTTTCTTT
abundance: once; j_gene: TRBJ1-2; v_gene: TRBV9; d_gene: .; CDR3aa: CASSEEQGLGYTF; CDR3nt: TGTGCCAGCAGCGAAGAACAGGGTCTCGGCTACACCTTC
abundance: .; j_gene: TRBJ2-5; v_gene: TRBV7-9; d_gene: TRBD1; CDR3aa: CASSLATGVETQYF; CDR3nt: TGTGCCAGCAGCTTAGCGACAGGGGTAGAGACCCAGTACTTC
abundance: few; j_gene: TRBJ2-5; v_gene: TRBV19; d_gene: .; CDR3aa: CASSITGRQETQYF; CDR3nt: TGTGCCAGTAGTATTACAGGAAGGCAAGAGACCCAGTACTTC
abundance: .; j_gene: TRBJ2-5; v_gene: TRBV5-4; d_gene: TRBD1; CDR3aa: CASSVDRGQETQYF; CDR3nt: TGTGCCAGCAGCGTGGACAGGGGCCAAGAGACCCAGTACTTC
abundance: once; j_gene: TRBJ1-2; v_gene: TRBV6-5; d_gene: TRBD1; CDR3aa: CASSPDRGTGYGYTF; CDR3nt: TGTGCCAGCAGTCCGGACAGGGGAACAGGCTATGGCTACACCTTC
abundance: .; j_gene: TRBJ1-5; v_gene: TRBV30; d_gene: .; CDR3aa: CAWSETATGVYSNQPQHF; CDR3nt: TGTGCCTGGAGTGAGACCGCGACGGGGGTTTATAGCAATCAGCCCCAGCATTTT
abundance: .; j_gene: TRBJ1-2; v_gene: TRBV19; d_gene: .; CDR3aa: CASSIGRRGSINYGYTF; CDR3nt: TGTGCCAGTAGTATAGGGAGGAGAGGCTCTATAAACTATGGCTACACCTTC
abundance: .; j_gene: TRBJ1-3; v_gene: TRBV19; d_gene: .; CDR3aa: CASRSEGISPGNTIYF; CDR3nt: TGTGCCAGTAGATCGGAGGGGATTAGTCCTGGAAACACCATATATTTT
abundance: .; j_gene: TRBJ1-1; v_gene: TRBV6-5; d_gene: TRBD1; CDR3aa: CASSYSTGAGTEAFF; CDR3nt: TGTGCCAGCAGTTACTCGACAGGGGCAGGCACTGAAGCTTTCTTT
abundance: .; j_gene: TRBJ1-2; v_gene: TRBV6-1; d_gene: .; CDR3aa: CASSLQGDGYTF; CDR3nt: TGTGCCAGCAGTCTACAGGGAGACGGCTACACCTTC
abundance: .; j_gene: TRBJ2-7; v_gene: TRBV5-1; d_gene: .; CDR3aa: CASSLEIGVTGSSYEQYF; CDR3nt: TGCGCCAGCAGCTTGGAAATCGGAGTGACGGGGAGCTCCTACGAGCAGTACTTC
abundance: .; j_gene: TRBJ2-7; v_gene: TRBV13; d_gene: .; CDR3aa: CASSSGLSYEQYF; CDR3nt: TGTGCCAGCAGCTCGGGACTTTCCTACGAGCAGTACTTC
abundance: .; j_gene: TRBJ2-1; v_gene: TRBV18; d_gene: TRBD2; CDR3aa: CASSPGLADYNEQFF; CDR3nt: TGTGCCAGCTCCCCTGGACTAGCGGATTACAATGAGCAGTTCTTC
abundance: .; j_gene: TRBJ1-2; v_gene: TRBV20-1; d_gene: .; CDR3aa: CSAPSGGVTF; CDR3nt: TGCAGTGCCCCCTCGGGGGGCGTCACCTTC
abundance: .; j_gene: TRBJ2-3; v_gene: TRBV18; d_gene: .; CDR3aa: CASSRVDRSDTQYF; CDR3nt: TGTGCCAGCTCACGGGTGGACAGATCAGATACGCAGTATTTT
abundance: .; j_gene: TRBJ2-1; v_gene: TRBV29-1; d_gene: .; CDR3aa: CSVTTSSRFF; CDR3nt: TGCAGCGTGACGACTAGTAGTAGGTTCTTC
abundance: .; j_gene: TRBJ2-3; v_gene: TRBV19; d_gene: TRBD1; CDR3aa: CASRMGQGWDTQYF; CDR3nt: TGTGCCAGTAGGATGGGACAGGGATGGGATACGCAGTATTTT
abundance: .; j_gene: TRBJ2-7; v_gene: TRBV5-1; d_gene: TRBD1; CDR3aa: CASSLGQGALLEQYF; CDR3nt: TGCGCCAGCAGCTTGGGGCAGGGGGCATTACTCGAGCAGTACTTC
abundance: .; j_gene: TRBJ2-3; v_gene: TRBV4-3; d_gene: TRBD2; CDR3aa: CASSPGTSGVTDTQYF; CDR3nt: TGCGCCAGCAGCCCTGGGACTAGCGGGGTTACAGATACGCAGTATTTT
abundance: .; j_gene: TRBJ2-7; v_gene: TRBV4-3; d_gene: TRBD2; CDR3aa: CASSQDSTSGGTYEQYF; CDR3nt: TGCGCCAGCAGCCAAGATTCGACTAGCGGGGGGACCTACGAGCAGTACTTC
abundance: .; j_gene: TRBJ1-5; v_gene: TRBV18; d_gene: TRBD1; CDR3aa: CASSPGTGDSNQPQHF; CDR3nt: TGTGCCAGCTCACCCGGGACAGGGGATAGCAATCAGCCCCAGCATTTT
abundance: .; j_gene: TRBJ2-5; v_gene: TRBV27; d_gene: .; CDR3aa: CASSEDERETQYF; CDR3nt: TGTGCCAGCAGTGAGGATGAGAGAGAGACCCAGTACTTC
abundance: .; j_gene: TRBJ2-5; v_gene: TRBV10-3; d_gene: TRBD1; CDR3aa: CAISVDRDAKTQYF; CDR3nt: TGTGCCATCAGCGTCGACAGGGACGCAAAGACCCAGTACTTC
abundance: .; j_gene: TRBJ2-6; v_gene: TRBV4-1; d_gene: TRBD1; CDR3aa: CASSPRQGAISGANVLTF; CDR3nt: TGCGCCAGCAGCCCCCGACAGGGTGCCATCTCTGGGGCCAACGTCCTGACTTTC
abundance: .; j_gene: TRBJ1-5; v_gene: TRBV9; d_gene: .; CDR3aa: CASSNTGGPNQPQHF; CDR3nt: TGTGCCAGCAGCAATACCGGGGGGCCCAATCAGCCCCAGCATTTT
abundance: .; j_gene: TRBJ1-2; v_gene: TRBV30; d_gene: TRBD1; CDR3aa: CAWGTGVLRGYTF; CDR3nt: TGTGCCTGGGGGACAGGAGTCCTTCGTGGCTACACCTTC
abundance: .; j_gene: TRBJ1-2; v_gene: TRBV19; d_gene: TRBD1; CDR3aa: CASSPRSDRAGGYTF; CDR3nt: TGTGCCAGTAGCCCCAGATCCGACAGGGCGGGTGGCTACACCTTC
abundance: few; j_gene: TRBJ2-5; v_gene: TRBV4-1; d_gene: TRBD2; CDR3aa: CASSQDGLAGGGRETQYF; CDR3nt: TGCGCCAGCAGCCAAGATGGCCTAGCGGGAGGTGGTAGGGAGACCCAGTACTTC
abundance: .; j_gene: TRBJ1-1; v_gene: TRBV4-1; d_gene: .; CDR3aa: CASSLVIINTEAFF; CDR3nt: TGCGCCAGCAGCCTCGTAATTATCAACACTGAAGCTTTCTTT